This passage covers 23 T cell receptor beta chains from one sample sequenced in a study of untreated major depressive disorder. TCRdb's table, derived via immunoSEQ multiplex PCR, lists solely in-frame clones and lacks some. The sample consists of approximately 20,000 clones, about 93% of them appearing once. Sequences were obtained from CD4+ T cells from PBMCs. The receptors here all came from a man younger than 45 in good health.

The chain is built from TRBV6-1 and TRBJ1-1; D is unclear. Germline CDR1 and CDR2: MNHNS and SASEGT. V was trimmed by 4 bases and J by 1 base, leaving 7 bases between them. CDR3 length: 13 residues. The CDR3 here is CASSALTNTEAFF. The CDR3 nucleotides read TGTGCCAGCAGTGCCCTAACGAACACTGAAGCTTTCTTT.

The J gene is TRBJ1-5, the V gene TRBV7-2, with 8 positions matching TRBD1. The CDR3 loop spans 14 amino acids. The V and J ends lost 5 bases and 7 bases, in that order; junction bases with no gene match: 7. Germline values: CDR1 SGHTA, CDR2 FQGNSA. CDR3: CASSIQGVGQPQHF. The CDR3 bases are TGTGCCAGCAGCATACAGGGGGTGGGCCAGCCCCAGCATTTT.

The CDR3 loop is CASSPHARLAGDNEQFF. As DNA, the CDR3 is TGTGCCAGCAGTCCCCACGCCCGGCTAGCGGGTGACAATGAGCAGTTCTTC. This rearrangement joins TRBV25-1 to TRBJ2-1, with 8 bases matching TRBD2. V lost 5 bases, J lost 5 bases, and 14 bases stayed unmatched. Germline values: CDR1 MGHDK, CDR2 SYGVNS. The CDR3 has 17 residues.

The chain uses TRBV4-1 and TRBJ1-5; no definite D call. This CDR3 has 17 amino acids. Germline V CDR1 and CDR2: MGHRA, YSYEKL. V lost 4 bases, J lost 2 bases, and 18 bases lay in between. CDR3 nucleotides: TGCGCCAGCAGCCCAATTAATCTAGGGATGGGCAATCAGCCCCAGCATTTT. Translated: CASSPINLGMGNQPQHF.

The CDR3 DNA is TGTGCCAGCAGCCAACTAGCGGGAGCATACAATGAGCAGTTCTTC. Translated: CASSQLAGAYNEQFF. This chain connects TRBV5-4 to TRBJ2-1, with 11 bases fitting TRBD2. The CDR3 runs 15 residues. The germline V gene has CDR1 SGHNT and CDR2 YYREEE (reference sequence). Trimming took 4 bases from V and 4 from J; bases not matched to a gene: 4.

The gene calls are TRBV7-8 and TRBJ2-7; 7 nucleotides match TRBD1. Trimming took 4 bases from V and 3 from J; bases not matched to a gene: 9. Germline assignment: CDR1 SGHVS and CDR2 FQNEAQ. This CDR3 has 15 residues. As DNA, the CDR3 is TGTGCCAGCAGCTCTTTGACAGGGTCAAGCTACGAGCAGTACTTC. Translation: CASSSLTGSSYEQYF.

J is TRBJ2-2 and V is TRBV5-1, with D perhaps matching TRBD1 (6 bases). CDR3 length equals 16 residues. In germline, CDR1 is SGHRS, CDR2 YFSETQ. V was shortened by 4 bases and J by 3 bases, with 16 bases between the two germline ends. Here the CDR3 reads CASSTSGTTYTGELFF. DNA for the CDR3: TGCGCCAGCAGCACTTCCGGGACAACTTACACCGGGGAGCTGTTTTTT.

This chain uses TRBV4-1 with TRBJ1-2; D is unresolved. The CDR3 is 15 residues long. With 4 bases removed from V and 0 bases from J, the gap between germline ends came to 12 bases. The germline CDR1 and CDR2 sequences are MGHRA and YSYEKL. The CDR3 here is CASSPVGQTNYGYTF. In DNA, the CDR3 is TGCGCCAGCAGCCCAGTAGGGCAGACTAACTATGGCTACACCTTC.

The V gene is TRBV5-1, the J gene TRBJ2-5, with no clear D. The length of the CDR3 is 13 residues. The V end lost 0 bases, the J end lost 1 base, and 4 bases lay between the germline ends. Germline V gene data show CDR1 as SGHRS and CDR2 as YFSETQ. The CDR3 nucleotides are TGCGCCAGCAGCTTGGCCATCCAAGAGACCCAGTACTTC. Its protein is CASSLAIQETQYF.

The rearrangement joins TRBV6-6 to TRBJ2-3; possibly TRBD1 for D (6 bases). The CDR3 spans 12 residues. Germline V gene lookup returns CDR1 MNHNY and CDR2 SVGAGI (reference sequence). CDR3 region: CAKWQGTDTQYF. The CDR3, as DNA: TGTGCAAAGTGGCAGGGGACAGATACGCAGTATTTT.

This chain connects TRBV6-1 to TRBJ1-2, with a tentative D call TRBD1 (6 bases). The CDR3 length is 13 residues. In germline, CDR1 is MNHNS, CDR2 SASEGT. The ends were cut back, 4 bases at V and 1 base at J, with 7 bases in the middle. The CDR3 region has the DNA TGTGCCAGCAGTGTGGACAGTAACTATGGCTACACCTTC. Residues: CASSVDSNYGYTF.

This clone was seen only a few times. The genes are TRBV5-1 and TRBJ2-7, with D possibly matching TRBD1 (6 bases). The V gene's germline CDR1 is SGHRS and CDR2 YFSETQ. V was shortened by 2 bases and J by 5 bases, with 20 bases between the two germline ends. CDR3 size: 16 residues. CDR3 region: CASSLRSTGSENEQYF. The CDR3 DNA follows: TGCGCCAGCAGCTTAAGGTCAACAGGGTCGGAAAACGAGCAGTACTTC.

This chain connects TRBV30 to TRBJ1-1; possible D gene TRBD1, 6 bases. Trimming cost V 3 bases and J 2 bases, with 16 bases left between them. Germline lookup yields CDR1 GTSNPN and CDR2 SVGIG (reference sequence). CDR3 length: 15 residues. CDR3 in DNA: TGTGCCTGGAGGGGAAGGACAGCTTCCAACACTGAAGCTTTCTTT. Its translation: CAWRGRTASNTEAFF.

The V and J genes are TRBV2 and TRBJ2-2; tentative D call: TRBD1 (5 bases). The CDR3 is 15 amino acids. Trimming cost V 3 bases and J 4 bases, with 12 bases left between them. CDR1 and CDR2 (germline): SNHLY, FYNNEI. CDR3 amino acids: CASSDQQGSTGELFF. The CDR3 DNA reads TGTGCCAGCAGTGATCAGCAGGGATCCACCGGGGAGCTGTTTTTT. The variable domain in full, with the rest retrieved from reference TRBV2 and TRBJ2-2, is EPEVTQTPSHQVTQMGQEVILRCVPISNHLYFYWYRQILGQKVEFLVSFYNNEISEKSEIFDDQFSVERPDGSNFTLKIRSTKLEDSAMYFCASSDQQGSTGELFFGEGSRLTVL.

The chain is built from TRBV6-5 and TRBJ1-3; TRBD1 matches at 7 bases. CDR3 length equals 13 residues. Germline CDR1 reads MNHEY; CDR2 reads SVGAGI. The V and J ends lost 6 bases and 4 bases, in that order; junction bases with no gene match: 3. The CDR3 loop is CASRRGQGNTIYF. Written as DNA, the CDR3 is TGTGCCAGCAGGCGGGGACAGGGAAACACCATATATTTT.

The gene calls are TRBV9 and TRBJ1-1; D is uncertain. This CDR3 comprises 13 residues. Trimming left V 0 bases short and J 8 bases short, with 11 bases between. The germline V gene encodes CDR1 SGDLS and CDR2 YYNGEE. The CDR3 protein is CASSVAGYGEAFF. The CDR3 DNA reads as TGTGCCAGCAGCGTAGCGGGGTATGGCGAAGCTTTCTTT.

This chain links TRBV6-1 with TRBJ1-5; D is undetermined. Germline values: CDR1 MNHNS, CDR2 SASEGT. This CDR3 spans 15 amino acids. V was shortened by 3 bases and J by 6 bases, with 15 bases between the two germline ends. CDR3 nucleotide sequence: TGTGCCAGCAGTGAGTGGTGGACCGGGCGTCAGCCCCAGCATTTT. It translates to CASSEWWTGRQPQHF.

This chain uses TRBV6-5 with TRBJ2-7, with 10 bases that match TRBD1. The CDR3 loop spans 15 amino acids. After removal of 6 bases from V and 3 bases from J, the junction contained 8 bases not matched to a gene. Germline loops: CDR1 MNHEY, CDR2 SVGAGI. CDR3 loop: CASRDPGQGDYEQYF. In DNA, the CDR3 is TGTGCCAGCAGAGACCCTGGACAGGGGGACTACGAGCAGTACTTC.

The chain has TRBV6-6 and TRBJ1-4; maybe TRBD1 (5 bases). CDR3 length: 15 amino acids. Germline lookup yields CDR1 MNHNY and CDR2 SVGAGI (reference sequence). V was cut by 6 bases and J by 10 bases, with 21 bases left in between. The CDR3 nucleotides read TGTGCCAGCAGCCTCGAATTCGGCCCCCAGGGAAAACTGTTTTTT. Protein: CASSLEFGPQGKLFF.

This chain uses TRBV2 with TRBJ2-7, with TRBD2 matching 7 bases. The V gene's germline CDR1 is SNHLY and CDR2 FYNNEI. The CDR3 sequence is 12 residues long. CDR3 loop: CASRDYNYEQYF. CDR3 bases: TGTGCTAGCCGGGACTACAACTACGAGCAGTACTTC.

Here the CDR3 reads CAWSVGTRQPQHF. The CDR3 nucleotides are TGTGCCTGGAGTGTAGGGACGCGACAGCCCCAGCATTTT. The chain uses TRBV30 and TRBJ1-5; D is possibly TRBD1 (5 bases). Trimming took off 0 bases at V and 7 bases at J, with 10 bases between the two ends. Germline assignment: CDR1 GTSNPN and CDR2 SVGIG (reference sequence). The CDR3 totals 13 residues.

The chain employs TRBV13 and TRBJ1-3; D is uncertain. Per the germline V gene, CDR1 is PRHDT and CDR2 is FYEKMQ (reference sequence). The CDR3 has 14 residues. V was clipped by 0 bases and J by 2 bases, with 5 bases between them. CDR3 in DNA: TGTGCCAGCAGCTTAGGCAGGCCTGGAAACACCATATATTTT. Residues: CASSLGRPGNTIYF.

The chain is built from TRBV29-1 and TRBJ2-7, with TRBD1 matching over 9 bases. After removal of 7 bases from V and 7 bases from J, the junction contained 8 bases not matched to a gene. This CDR3 has 12 amino acids. Germline loops: CDR1 SQVTM, CDR2 ANQGSEA. In nucleotides, the CDR3 is TGCAGCGGCTCCGGGACAGGGAAAGAGCAGTACTTC. Translating gives CSGSGTGKEQYF.